Below, 10 T cell receptor beta chains from the same sample are listed, as sequenced in a study of OX40 agonist ivuxolimab in advanced cancers. Sequencing used immunoSEQ multiplex PCR; TCRdb keeps in-frame clones, though not all of them. The sample has about 30,000 clones; under 85% are singletons. Sample: CD4+ or CD8+ T cells sorted from blood, taken in a trial of the OX40 agonist ivuxolimab. The receptors stem from an adult with an advanced solid tumor such as melanoma, head and neck, liver or kidney cancer.

The chain links TRBV9 to TRBJ2-7, with 8 bases fitting TRBD1. Germline loops: CDR1 SGDLS, CDR2 YYNGEE. V lost 4 bases and J lost 4; bases outside the gene matches: 10. This CDR3 has 15 amino acids. CDR3 protein: CASSPWTGSSYEQYF. The CDR3 DNA is TGTGCCAGCAGCCCCTGGACAGGGAGTTCGTACGAGCAGTACTTC.

The CDR3 is CASSLAPSGNTIYF. CDR3 in DNA: TGTGCCAGCAGCTTGGCTCCCTCTGGAAACACCATATATTTT. V and J are TRBV7-2 and TRBJ1-3; D call uncertain. The CDR3 is made up of 14 amino acids. V was shortened by 3 bases and J by 0 bases, with 6 bases between the two germline ends. Germline V lookup: CDR1 SGHTA, CDR2 FQGNSA. Together with reference TRBV7-2 and TRBJ1-3, the CDR3 gives the full variable domain: GAGVSQSPSNKVTEKGKDVELRCDPISGHTALYWYRQSLGQGLEFLIYFQGNSAPDKSGLPSDRFSAERTGGSVSTLTIQRTQQEDSAVYLCASSLAPSGNTIYFGEGSWLTVV.

The V and J genes are TRBV6-1 and TRBJ1-5; no clear D gene. Deletions cut 1 base from V and 7 bases from J, with 2 bases between. Germline V gene sequence: CDR1 MNHNS, CDR2 SASEGT. This CDR3 spans 11 amino acids. CDR3: CASSEEQPQHF. Written as DNA, the CDR3 is TGTGCCAGCAGTGAAGAGCAGCCCCAGCATTTT.

The chain combines TRBV7-2 with TRBJ2-3; D might be TRBD2 (6 bases). The CDR3 length is 14 residues. Germline CDR1 is SGHTA and CDR2 is FQGNSA. Trimming shortened V by 4 bases and J by 7 bases, and 15 bases separated the two germline ends. The CDR3 region has the DNA TGTGCCAGCAGCTCGGGACCAAGCGGGTATACGCAGTATTTT. The encoded protein is CASSSGPSGYTQYF.

The chain joins TRBV9 to TRBJ1-6; D uncertain. The CDR3 spans 16 residues. Germline V gives CDR1 SGDLS, CDR2 YYNGEE. V was trimmed by 0 bases and J by 0 bases, leaving 7 bases between them. Here the CDR3 DNA reads TGTGCCAGCAGCGTAGACGGGAGCTCCTATAATTCACCCCTCCACTTT. Its protein product is CASSVDGSSYNSPLHF. The full variable domain, with the rest looked up from reference TRBV9 and TRBJ1-6, is DSGVTQTPKHLITATGQRVTLRCSPRSGDLSVYWYQQSLDQGLQFLIQYYNGEERAKGNILERFSAQQFPDLHSELNLSSLELGDSALYFCASSVDGSSYNSPLHFGNGTRLTVT.

The V gene is TRBV7-9, the J gene TRBJ2-1; possibly TRBD1 for D (5 bases). CDR1 is SEHNR, CDR2 FQNEAQ, per germline (reference sequence). The CDR3 runs 14 residues. V shed 3 bases and J shed 5 bases, with 11 bases lying between them. The CDR3 here is CASSFKGLHNEQFF. As DNA, the CDR3 is TGTGCCAGCAGCTTTAAGGGGTTGCACAATGAGCAGTTCTTC.

The chain joins TRBV5-8 to TRBJ2-7; 8 bases agree with TRBD1. The ends lost 5 bases at V and 7 bases at J; junction bases unmatched: 8. CDR1 and CDR2 from the germline V gene are SGHTS and YDEGEE. The CDR3 covers 13 residues. DNA of the CDR3: TGTGCCAGCAGACCCCGGACAGGGCGGGAGCAGTACGTC. Its protein is CASRPRTGREQYV.

V and J are TRBV5-1 and TRBJ1-2; 9 bases match TRBD1. V dropped 4 bases and J dropped 4; count of bases not matched to a gene: 5. Germline V CDR1 and CDR2: SGHRS, YFSETQ. The CDR3 sequence is 14 residues long. This CDR3 reads CASSRDREVYGYTF. The DNA for the CDR3 is TGCGCCAGCAGCCGGGACAGGGAGGTCTATGGCTACACCTTC.

The chain couples TRBV18 to TRBJ2-3, with unresolved D. V lost 2 bases and J lost 0, with 9 bases in between. This CDR3 has 15 amino acids. Germline CDR1 and CDR2: KGHSH and LQKENI. CDR3 DNA sequence: TGTGCCAGCTCACCATCTGGCGGTAGCACAGATACGCAGTATTTT. This sequence encodes CASSPSGGSTDTQYF.

This clone appeared a few times. The chain has TRBV6-1 and TRBJ2-7, with TRBD2 matching 7 bases. Germline trimming cut 7 bases from V and 3 bases from J; bases unmatched to any gene: 9. Germline values: CDR1 MNHNS, CDR2 SASEGT. The CDR3 covers 14 residues. The CDR3 loop reads CASNLGGRGYEQYF. For the CDR3, the DNA is TGTGCCAGCAACCTTGGGGGGAGGGGCTACGAGCAGTACTTC.